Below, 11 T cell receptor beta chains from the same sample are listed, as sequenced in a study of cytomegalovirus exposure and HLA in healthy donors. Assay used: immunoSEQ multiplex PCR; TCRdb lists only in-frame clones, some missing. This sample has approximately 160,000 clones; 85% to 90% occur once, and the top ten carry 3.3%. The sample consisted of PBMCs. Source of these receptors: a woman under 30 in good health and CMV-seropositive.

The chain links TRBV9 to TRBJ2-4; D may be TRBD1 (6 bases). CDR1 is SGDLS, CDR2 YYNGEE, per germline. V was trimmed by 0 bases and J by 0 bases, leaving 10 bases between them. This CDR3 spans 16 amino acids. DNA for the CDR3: TGTGCCAGCAGCGTAGGGGACAAGCTAGCCAAAAACATTCAGTACTTC. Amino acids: CASSVGDKLAKNIQYF. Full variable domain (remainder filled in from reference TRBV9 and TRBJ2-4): DSGVTQTPKHLITATGQRVTLRCSPRSGDLSVYWYQQSLDQGLQFLIQYYNGEERAKGNILERFSAQQFPDLHSELNLSSLELGDSALYFCASSVGDKLAKNIQYFGAGTRLSVL.

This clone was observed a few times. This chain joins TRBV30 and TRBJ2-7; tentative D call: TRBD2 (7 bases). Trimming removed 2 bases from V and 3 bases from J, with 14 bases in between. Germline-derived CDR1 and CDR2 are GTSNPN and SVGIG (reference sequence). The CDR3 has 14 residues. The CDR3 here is CAWSQGGAFYEQYF. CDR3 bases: TGTGCCTGGAGTCAAGGGGGGGCCTTCTACGAGCAGTACTTC. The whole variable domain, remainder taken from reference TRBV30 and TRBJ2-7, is SQTIHQWPATLVQPVGSPLSLECTVEGTSNPNLYWYRQAAGRGLQLLFYSVGIGQISSEVPQNLSASRPQDRQFILSSKKLLLSDSGFYLCAWSQGGAFYEQYFGPGTRLTVT.

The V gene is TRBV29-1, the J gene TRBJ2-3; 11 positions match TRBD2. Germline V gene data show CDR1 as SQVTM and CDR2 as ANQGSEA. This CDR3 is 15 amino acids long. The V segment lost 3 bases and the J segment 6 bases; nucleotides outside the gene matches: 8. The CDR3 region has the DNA TGCAGCGTTGAGACTAGCGGGGCCTCCGCGGATACGCAGTATTTT. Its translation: CSVETSGASADTQYF.

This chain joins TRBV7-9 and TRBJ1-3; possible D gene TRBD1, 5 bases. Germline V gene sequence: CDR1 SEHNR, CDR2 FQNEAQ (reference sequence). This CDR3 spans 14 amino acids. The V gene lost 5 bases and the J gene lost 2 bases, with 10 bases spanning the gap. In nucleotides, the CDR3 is TGTGCCAGCAGCCAAGGGGTCACTGGAAACACCATATATTTT. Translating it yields CASSQGVTGNTIYF.

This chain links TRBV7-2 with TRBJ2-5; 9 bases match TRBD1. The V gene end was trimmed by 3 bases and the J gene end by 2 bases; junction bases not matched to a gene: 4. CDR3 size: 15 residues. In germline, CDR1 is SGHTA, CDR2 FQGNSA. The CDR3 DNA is TGTGCCAGCAGCTTGGGACAGGGCGTTCAAGAGACCCAGTACTTC. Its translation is CASSLGQGVQETQYF.

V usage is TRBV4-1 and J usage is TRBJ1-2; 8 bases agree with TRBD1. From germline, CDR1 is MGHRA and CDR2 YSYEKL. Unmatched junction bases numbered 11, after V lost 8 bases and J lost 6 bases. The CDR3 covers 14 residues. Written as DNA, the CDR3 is TGCGCCAGCCGTGGGGACAGGTGGAGTGATGGCTACACCTTC. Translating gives CASRGDRWSDGYTF.

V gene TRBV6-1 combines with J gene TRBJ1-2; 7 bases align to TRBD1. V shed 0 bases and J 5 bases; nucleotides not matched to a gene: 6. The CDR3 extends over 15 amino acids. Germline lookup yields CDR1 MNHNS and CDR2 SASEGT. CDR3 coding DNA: TGTGCCAGCAGTGAAGCACAAGGGGGCAGGTATGGCTACACCTTC. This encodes CASSEAQGGRYGYTF.

For the CDR3, the DNA is TGCAGCGTGCGGACAGGCCAAGGCGAGCAGTACTTC. Amino acid sequence: CSVRTGQGEQYF. The gene calls are TRBV29-1 and TRBJ2-7; 7 bases map to TRBD1. With 6 bases clipped from V and 6 bases from J, the junction kept 8 bases outside the gene matches. Germline loops: CDR1 SQVTM, CDR2 ANQGSEA. CDR3 size: 12 residues.

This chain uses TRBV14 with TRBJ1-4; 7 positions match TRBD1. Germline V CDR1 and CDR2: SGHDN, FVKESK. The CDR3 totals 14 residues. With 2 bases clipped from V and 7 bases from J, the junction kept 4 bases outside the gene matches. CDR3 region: CASSQWTGGEKLFF. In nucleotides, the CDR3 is TGTGCCAGCAGCCAATGGACAGGAGGTGAAAAACTGTTTTTT.

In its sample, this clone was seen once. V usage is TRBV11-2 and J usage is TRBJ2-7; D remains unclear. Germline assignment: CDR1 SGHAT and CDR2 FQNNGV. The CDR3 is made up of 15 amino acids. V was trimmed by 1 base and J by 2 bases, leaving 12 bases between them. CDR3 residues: CASSLAHGQAYEQYF. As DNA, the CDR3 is TGTGCCAGCAGCTTAGCCCATGGCCAGGCCTACGAGCAGTACTTC.

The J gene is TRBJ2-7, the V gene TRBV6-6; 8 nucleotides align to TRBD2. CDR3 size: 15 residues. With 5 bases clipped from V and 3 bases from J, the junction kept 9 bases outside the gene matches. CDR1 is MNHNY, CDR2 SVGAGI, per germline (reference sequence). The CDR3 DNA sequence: TGTGCCAGCAGTACTCGGAGCGGGGGCCTCTACGAGCAGTACTTC. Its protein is CASSTRSGGLYEQYF.